This T cell receptor beta chain originates from a study of OX40 agonist ivuxolimab in advanced cancers. Background on the study: The mean age was approximately 56 years, ranging from 23 to 79, with 65% to 90% of participants male. General study points: There was clonal expansion of CD4+ and CD8+ blood T cells by week 6 at 0.1 to 3.0 mg/kg.

Sampled blood was obtained at baseline, cycle 4 day 1, and cycle 7 day 1. Clones were sequenced by immunoSEQ multiplex PCR, and TCRdb holds only the in-frame ones, with some missing. The sample includes tens of thousands of clones, roughly 80% of them seen just once. This clone was recorded once. Its antigen is as yet unknown. J gave up 1 base and V 2 bases, and 7 bases lay outside the gene matches. The V gene's germline CDR1 is SEHNR and CDR2 FQNEAQ (reference sequence). The CDR3 is 17 residues long. The genes are TRBV7-9 and TRBJ2-1; TRBD2 agrees at 8 bases. The source of this sequence is an adult with an advanced solid tumor such as melanoma, head and neck, liver or kidney cancer. The material sequenced was CD4+ or CD8+ T cells sorted from blood, taken in a trial of the OX40 agonist ivuxolimab. CDR3 in amino acids: CASSLFWAGGSYNEQFF. The DNA for the CDR3 is TGTGCCAGCAGCTTATTTTGGGCGGGAGGATCCTACAATGAGCAGTTCTTC.